These 21 T cell receptor beta chains came from one sample sequenced in a study of cytomegalovirus exposure and HLA in healthy donors. Amplification used 60 Vbeta primers and 13 Jbeta primers. TCRdb's table, derived via immunoSEQ multiplex PCR, lists solely in-frame clones and lacks some. Among more than 150,000 clones listed, more than 75% were seen once. The specimen sequenced was PBMCs. The receptor set was obtained from a middle-aged man in good health and CMV-seronegative.

J is TRBJ2-1 and V is TRBV4-3; D ambiguous. V gave up 0 bases and J gave up 0 bases, with 6 bases separating them. The CDR3 has 15 amino acids. CDR1 is LGHNA and CDR2 is YSLEER in the germline V gene. In DNA, the CDR3 is TGCGCCAGCAGCCAAGAATCCCGCTCCTACAATGAGCAGTTCTTC. Its translation is CASSQESRSYNEQFF.

This chain links TRBV5-6 with TRBJ1-2; perhaps TRBD1 as D (5 bases). CDR1 is SGHDT and CDR2 is YYEEEE in the germline V gene. Between the trimmed V and J ends, which lost 2 bases and 8 bases, there was a span of 16 bases. This CDR3 contains 14 residues. In DNA, the CDR3 is TGTGCCAGCAGCTTCGTCGGGACTTTGGAAGGCTACACCTTC. This encodes CASSFVGTLEGYTF.

The CDR3 region has the DNA TGTGCCAGCATAGGGGAGGGACAGGAGACCTACGAGCAGTACTTC. It codes for CASIGEGQETYEQYF. The chain employs TRBV6-5 and TRBJ2-7, with a weak D call TRBD1 (8 bases). This CDR3 spans 15 amino acids. V was shortened by 7 bases and J by 2 bases, with 18 bases between the two germline ends. CDR1 and CDR2 from the germline V gene are MNHEY and SVGAGI.

The V call is TRBV6-1, the J call TRBJ2-1; 11 nucleotides agree with TRBD2. From germline, CDR1 is MNHNS and CDR2 SASEGT. J was trimmed by 6 bases and V by 8 bases; bases with no gene match: 3. This CDR3 region has 13 residues. The CDR3 region is CASRTSGSNEQFF. Written as DNA, the CDR3 is TGTGCCAGCCGTACTAGCGGGAGCAATGAGCAGTTCTTC.

This clone was seen a handful of times. The chain has TRBV7-8 and TRBJ2-5; 7 bases match TRBD1. V dropped 5 bases and J dropped 4; count of bases not matched to a gene: 13. CDR1 is SGHVS, CDR2 FQNEAQ, per germline. The CDR3 is made up of 16 amino acids. The CDR3 sequence is CASSPVGLQGRETQYF. The CDR3 DNA follows: TGTGCCAGCAGCCCGGTCGGGTTACAGGGGAGAGAGACCCAGTACTTC.

The genes are TRBV5-4 and TRBJ2-1; D perhaps matches TRBD2 (6 bases). This CDR3 spans 17 amino acids. The germline gives CDR1 SGHNT, CDR2 YYREEE (reference sequence). Trimming pared 4 bases from V and 2 bases from J, leaving 19 bases between. CDR3 amino acids: CASSPGGRSRTYNEQFF. CDR3 bases: TGTGCCAGCAGCCCAGGAGGGCGGAGCCGAACCTACAATGAGCAGTTCTTC.

J is TRBJ1-1 and V is TRBV6-1, with D possibly being TRBD1 (5 bases). V lost 2 bases, J lost 5 bases, and 15 bases lay in between. The CDR3 is made up of 15 amino acids. Germline V gene sequence: CDR1 MNHNS, CDR2 SASEGT. The CDR3 sequence: CASSEYGGSRTEAFF. The CDR3 nucleotides are TGTGCCAGCAGTGAATACGGGGGTTCGAGGACTGAAGCTTTCTTT.

The J gene is TRBJ1-5, the V gene TRBV28, with D unresolved. V was cut by 5 bases and J by 0 bases, with 11 bases left in between. The CDR3 spans 15 residues. The germline gives CDR1 MDHEN, CDR2 SYDVKM. CDR3: CASSEQSDSNQPQHF. DNA for the CDR3: TGTGCCAGCAGTGAACAGTCGGATAGCAATCAGCCCCAGCATTTT.

The chain carries TRBV18 and TRBJ2-3, with TRBD2 identical over 11 bases. The germline gives CDR1 KGHSH, CDR2 LQKENI. V was clipped by 3 bases and J by 2 bases; unmatched bases: 10. The CDR3 runs 18 residues. This CDR3 reads CASSPPGLAGGHTDTQYF. CDR3 nucleotide sequence: TGTGCCAGCTCACCTCCCGGGTTAGCGGGGGGGCACACAGATACGCAGTATTTT.

This clone was detected only a few times. This chain joins TRBV11-3 and TRBJ2-7, with D unresolved. Germline values: CDR1 SGHNT, CDR2 YENEEA. V was pared by 5 bases and J by 0 bases, with 8 bases between. This CDR3 is 13 amino acids long. In DNA, the CDR3 is TGTGCCAGCAGCCCATACAGCTCCTACGAGCAGTACTTC. Amino acids: CASSPYSSYEQYF.

This chain uses TRBV7-9 with TRBJ2-3; possible D gene TRBD2, 7 bases. Germline lookup yields CDR1 SEHNR and CDR2 FQNEAQ (reference sequence). This CDR3 spans 16 amino acids. Deletions cut 1 base from V and 8 bases from J, with 19 bases between. Here the CDR3 DNA reads TGTGCCAGCAGCTTAGAGGGACTAAGGGGGGTCGGTACGCAGTATTTT. Its translation: CASSLEGLRGVGTQYF.

The chain couples TRBV14 to TRBJ2-1; 11 bases fit TRBD2. The V segment lost 1 base and the J segment 4 bases; nucleotides outside the gene matches: 3. This CDR3 contains 16 residues. The germline V gene encodes CDR1 SGHDN and CDR2 FVKESK. The CDR3 reads CASSQGTSGPYNEQFF. CDR3 bases: TGTGCCAGCAGCCAAGGGACTAGCGGGCCATACAATGAGCAGTTCTTC.

The V and J genes are TRBV7-2 and TRBJ1-1; a weak D match, TRBD1 (5 bases). Germline CDR1 and CDR2: SGHTA and FQGNSA. V lost 9 bases and J lost 5, with 10 bases in between. CDR3 length: 11 residues. The CDR3 bases are TGTGCCAGTGGTCGGGGGACTGAAGCTTTCTTT. Its protein product is CASGRGTEAFF.

This chain joins TRBV7-2 and TRBJ2-3; 8 bases line up with TRBD2. Germline CDR1 SGHTA, CDR2 FQGNSA. CDR3 size: 16 residues. J gave up 1 base and V 7 bases, and 10 bases lay outside the gene matches. The CDR3 region is CASTTRSGGRTDTQYF. The CDR3 DNA reads TGTGCCAGCACCACGAGGAGCGGGGGCCGCACAGATACGCAGTATTTT.

The gene calls are TRBV30 and TRBJ2-6, with D perhaps TRBD2 (6 bases). Trimming took off 3 bases at V and 0 bases at J, with 9 bases between the two ends. Germline V gene lookup returns CDR1 GTSNPN and CDR2 SVGIG (reference sequence). CDR3 length: 15 amino acids. The CDR3 DNA reads TGTGCCTGGAGACCGGGGGTCTCTGGGGCCAACGTCCTGACTTTC. Protein sequence: CAWRPGVSGANVLTF.

V and J are TRBV5-1 and TRBJ2-5; 10 nucleotides line up with TRBD2. Germline V gene data show CDR1 as SGHRS and CDR2 as YFSETQ. This CDR3 is 19 amino acids long. The ends lost 0 bases at V and 1 base at J; junction bases unmatched: 12. CDR3 amino acids: CASSLEAGGSRFAQETQYF. The CDR3 DNA follows: TGCGCCAGCAGCTTGGAAGCGGGAGGGTCTCGATTCGCCCAAGAGACCCAGTACTTC.

This chain connects TRBV30 to TRBJ1-5, with 9 positions matching TRBD1. Germline-derived CDR1 and CDR2 are GTSNPN and SVGIG (reference sequence). The CDR3 contains 15 residues. With V trimmed by 2 bases and J by 5 bases, 7 bases remained unmatched. The CDR3 reads CAWSIGTGRYQPQHF. The CDR3 DNA reads TGTGCCTGGAGTATAGGGACAGGGAGGTATCAGCCCCAGCATTTT. The full variable domain, completed using reference TRBV30 and TRBJ1-5, is SQTIHQWPATLVQPVGSPLSLECTVEGTSNPNLYWYRQAAGRGLQLLFYSVGIGQISSEVPQNLSASRPQDRQFILSSKKLLLSDSGFYLCAWSIGTGRYQPQHFGDGTRLSIL.

The chain joins TRBV7-9 to TRBJ1-1; D is ambiguous. V gave up 8 bases and J gave up 0 bases, with 13 bases separating them. Per germline, CDR1 SEHNR and CDR2 FQNEAQ (reference sequence). This CDR3 spans 14 amino acids. CDR3 bases: TGTGCCAGCTGTCAAGACAATATGAACACTGAAGCTTTCTTT. As protein: CASCQDNMNTEAFF.

As to this clone: A read error may produce the germline difference seen at one junction end. The chain employs TRBV29-1 and TRBJ2-2, with TRBD2 matching over 11 bases. Germline V gene data show CDR1 as SQVTM and CDR2 as ANQGSEA. This CDR3 comprises 15 residues. The DNA of the CDR3 is TGCAGCGCTGAAGGGCTAGCGGGGGGCACCGGGGAGCTGTTTTTT. This gives the protein CSAEGLAGGTGELFF.

The J gene is TRBJ1-1, the V gene TRBV28; 9 nucleotides match TRBD1. V was clipped by 4 bases and J by 7 bases; unmatched bases: 7. The CDR3 is made up of 14 amino acids. The germline CDR1 and CDR2 sequences are MDHEN and SYDVKM. DNA of the CDR3: TGTGCCAGCAGTTGGGGGACAGGGAGGCTTGAAGCTTTCTTT. Translating it yields CASSWGTGRLEAFF.

This clone has a single count. The chain uses TRBV7-8 and TRBJ1-1; D is undetermined. CDR3 length: 12 amino acids. The germline V and J ends were trimmed by 2 bases and 11 bases, with 12 bases remaining between them. Per germline, CDR1 SGHVS and CDR2 FQNEAQ. The DNA of the CDR3 is TGTGCCAGCAGCTTATACACGGGGAGGGCTTTCTTT. Residues: CASSLYTGRAFF. Complete variable domain (other parts from reference TRBV7-8 and TRBJ1-1): GAGVSQSPRYKVAKRGQDVALRCDPISGHVSLFWYQQALGQGPEFLTYFQNEAQLDKSGLPSDRFFAERPEGSVSTLKIQRTQQEDSAVYLCASSLYTGRAFFGQGTRLTVV.